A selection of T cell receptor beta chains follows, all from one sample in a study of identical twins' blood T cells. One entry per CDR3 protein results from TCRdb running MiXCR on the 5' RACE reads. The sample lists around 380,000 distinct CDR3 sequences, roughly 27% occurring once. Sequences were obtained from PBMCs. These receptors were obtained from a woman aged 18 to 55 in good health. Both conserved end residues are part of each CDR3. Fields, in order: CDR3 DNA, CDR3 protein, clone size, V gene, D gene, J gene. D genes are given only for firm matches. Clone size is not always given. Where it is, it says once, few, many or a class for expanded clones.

CDR3nt: TGTGCCAGCAGCCGGGGCCTGGCGGGAGTGATCGGGGAGCTGTTTTTT; CDR3aa: CASSRGLAGVIGELFF; abundance: NA; v_gene: TRBV3-1; d_gene: TRBD2; j_gene: TRBJ2-2
CDR3nt: TGTGCCAGCAGATTTACAGAGATGCACTACGAGCAGTACTTC; CDR3aa: CASRFTEMHYEQYF; abundance: NA; v_gene: TRBV12-3/TRBV12-4; d_gene: NA; j_gene: TRBJ2-7
CDR3nt: TGTGCCAGCAGCCAAACGTCCACCCGCAATGAGCAGTTCTTC; CDR3aa: CASSQTSTRNEQFF; abundance: NA; v_gene: TRBV11-1; d_gene: NA; j_gene: TRBJ2-1
CDR3nt: TGTGCCAGCAGCTTCGGACAGAAGGGCTACACCTTC; CDR3aa: CASSFGQKGYTF; abundance: few; v_gene: TRBV7-9; d_gene: NA; j_gene: TRBJ1-2
CDR3nt: TGTGCCAGCAGCTCCTTAGGTGGGACGGCTTTCTTT; CDR3aa: CASSSLGGTAFF; abundance: many; v_gene: TRBV12-3/TRBV12-4; d_gene: NA; j_gene: TRBJ1-1
CDR3nt: TGCAGTGCTAGGGACGGTGGGACTGAAGCTTTCTTT; CDR3aa: CSARDGGTEAFF; abundance: many; v_gene: TRBV20-1; d_gene: NA; j_gene: TRBJ1-1
CDR3nt: TGTGCCAGCTCACCACCCATAAGCATGAACACTGAAGCTTTCTTT; CDR3aa: CASSPPISMNTEAFF; abundance: many; v_gene: TRBV18; d_gene: NA; j_gene: TRBJ1-1
CDR3nt: TGTGCCAGTAGTATAGGGACAGTGGGCGCTCAGCCCCAGCATTTT; CDR3aa: CASSIGTVGAQPQHF; abundance: NA; v_gene: TRBV19; d_gene: NA; j_gene: TRBJ1-5
CDR3nt: TGTGCCATCAGTGAGACCCTTTGGGACAGCTATGGCTACACCTTC; CDR3aa: CAISETLWDSYGYTF; abundance: many; v_gene: TRBV10-3; d_gene: TRBD1; j_gene: TRBJ1-2
CDR3nt: TGCAGTGCTAGAGCGCCTAGCGGGAGCTACAATGAGCAGTTCTTC; CDR3aa: CSARAPSGSYNEQFF; abundance: few; v_gene: TRBV20-1; d_gene: TRBD2; j_gene: TRBJ2-1
CDR3nt: TGTGCCAGCAGCCTAGACAGGGGCACTGGAAACACCATATATTTT; CDR3aa: CASSLDRGTGNTIYF; abundance: NA; v_gene: TRBV2; d_gene: TRBD1; j_gene: TRBJ1-3
CDR3nt: TGTGCCAGCAGTTTCAGGATGAACACTGAAGTTTTCTTT; CDR3aa: CASSFRMNTEVFF; abundance: NA; v_gene: TRBV12-3/TRBV12-4; d_gene: NA; j_gene: TRBJ1-1
CDR3nt: TGCAGTGCTCGGGGGCCCCCCGATGAGCAGTTCTTC; CDR3aa: CSARGPPDEQFF; abundance: few; v_gene: TRBV20-1; d_gene: NA; j_gene: TRBJ2-1
CDR3nt: TGTGCCAGCAGCTTGCAGACAGGGTCGGATGAAAAACTGTTTTTT; CDR3aa: CASSLQTGSDEKLFF; abundance: NA; v_gene: TRBV5-4; d_gene: TRBD1; j_gene: TRBJ1-4
CDR3nt: TGTGCCAGCAGCCCCCGGGACAGATTTAGCAATCAGCCCCAGCATTTT; CDR3aa: CASSPRDRFSNQPQHF; abundance: few; v_gene: TRBV7-6; d_gene: TRBD1; j_gene: TRBJ1-5
CDR3nt: TGCGGCGCCGAGCGGCCAGGGGCACCCTACAATGAGCAGTTCTTC; CDR3aa: CGAERPGAPYNEQFF; abundance: NA; v_gene: TRBV29-1; d_gene: NA; j_gene: TRBJ2-1
CDR3nt: TGTGCCAGCAGCCACATGGGGACGACTAGCGGTAGCTACAATGCGCAGTTCTTC; CDR3aa: CASSHMGTTSGSYNAQFF; abundance: NA; v_gene: TRBV5-8; d_gene: TRBD2; j_gene: TRBJ2-1
CDR3nt: TGCAGCGTTGAAAGACGTGCCTACTATGGCTACACCTTC; CDR3aa: CSVERRAYYGYTF; abundance: few; v_gene: TRBV29-1; d_gene: NA; j_gene: TRBJ1-2
CDR3nt: TGCAGTGCTAGAGATCCCCGGGGGCCAACTGAAGCTTTCTTT; CDR3aa: CSARDPRGPTEAFF; abundance: NA; v_gene: TRBV20-1; d_gene: NA; j_gene: TRBJ1-1
CDR3nt: TGTGCCAGCGTCGCTAGGGCCAACGAGCAGTTCTTC; CDR3aa: CASVARANEQFF; abundance: NA; v_gene: TRBV2; d_gene: NA; j_gene: TRBJ2-1
CDR3nt: TGTGCCAGCAGCTTAGAATACGGGGCGTACACCGGGGAGCTGTTTTTT; CDR3aa: CASSLEYGAYTGELFF; abundance: NA; v_gene: TRBV7-6; d_gene: NA; j_gene: TRBJ2-2
CDR3nt: TGCAGTGCTAGGTTGGGAGGCGTCAAAAACATTCAGTACTTC; CDR3aa: CSARLGGVKNIQYF; abundance: few; v_gene: TRBV20-1; d_gene: NA; j_gene: TRBJ2-4
CDR3nt: TGTGCCAGCAGCTACTGGAGCACTGAAGCTTTCTTT; CDR3aa: CASSYWSTEAFF; abundance: many; v_gene: TRBV13; d_gene: NA; j_gene: TRBJ1-1
CDR3nt: TGTGCCAGCAGCTTAATCTCGGGTAGCAATCAGCCCCAGCATTTT; CDR3aa: CASSLISGSNQPQHF; abundance: few; v_gene: TRBV11-2; d_gene: NA; j_gene: TRBJ1-5
CDR3nt: TGTGCCAGCAGCTGGTCTGAGGGGGCGGCTGGAAACACCATATATTTT; CDR3aa: CASSWSEGAAGNTIYF; abundance: NA; v_gene: TRBV7-9; d_gene: TRBD1; j_gene: TRBJ1-3
CDR3nt: TGTGCCAGCAGCCACAGGACAGGGAGATCTGGGGCCAACGTCCTGACTTTC; CDR3aa: CASSHRTGRSGANVLTF; abundance: NA; v_gene: TRBV14; d_gene: TRBD1; j_gene: TRBJ2-6